This TCR beta chain was recovered during a study of T cells in tuberculosis. The CDR3 runs to 17 residues. CDR1 is KGHSH and CDR2 is LQKENI in the germline V gene. Germline trimming cut 3 bases from V and 4 bases from J; bases unmatched to any gene: 10. No alpha-beta pairing information exists for these sequences. TCRdb keeps only in-frame clones here, not all; method: immunoSEQ multiplex PCR. The top ten hold 20% to 25% of the sample, which has about 58,000 clones, 70% to 90% seen once. Sorting used thawed, overnight-rested PBMC stained with anti-CD3, a viability dye and GMM-loaded CD1B tetramer. The CD1B tetramers carried C32 glucose monomycolate purified from Rhodococcus equi. PBMC for tetramer sorting were first depleted of CD14-expressing monocytes.

The chain recombines TRBV18 with TRBJ2-1; TRBD1 aligns across 9 bases. The clonotype originates from an adult woman with latent tuberculosis. Sequenced material: CD1b-GMM tetramer-negative cells sorted from PBMCs. The chain's CDR3 is CASSPVYSGQGYNEQFF. DNA for the CDR3: TGTGCCAGCTCACCGGTTTATTCGGGACAGGGATACAATGAGCAGTTCTTC. Drawing the rest from reference TRBV18 and TRBJ2-1, the complete variable domain is NAGVMQNPRHLVRRRGQEARLRCSPMKGHSHVYWYRQLPEEGLKFMVYLQKENIIDESGMPKERFSAEFPKEGPSILRIQQVVRGDSAAYFCASSPVYSGQGYNEQFFGPGTRLTVL.